This T cell receptor beta chain is from a study of shared clonotypes between healthy human individuals. Across the study: A couple of female and three male donors aged 18 to 49 were enrolled. Overall study findings and caveats: What rarefaction showed was incomplete sorted-subset sequencing despite large depth. Naive subsets typically showed greater estimated richness than memory subsets.

The V and J ends lost 6 bases and 4 bases, in that order; junction bases with no gene match: 13. The CDR3 is made up of 17 amino acids. The germline V gene encodes CDR1 MDHEN and CDR2 SYDVKM. As for this clone: The antigen remains unidentified.

TCRdb's table, derived via immunoSEQ multiplex PCR, lists solely in-frame clones and lacks some. The table lists 90,000 to 130,000 clones, approximately 70% of them singletons. The V gene is TRBV28, the J gene TRBJ2-4; 9 nucleotides agree with TRBD1. Material: memory CD8+ T cells sorted from blood. The subset denotes: CD45RO+ cells pooled with CCR7-negative TemRA cells. The sequence derives from a woman aged 25 to 45 in good health. The CDR3 loop reads CASSRLSWDRVKNIQYF. The DNA of the CDR3 is TGTGCCAGCAGCCGTCTCTCCTGGGACAGGGTTAAAAACATTCAGTACTTC.